This TCR beta chain was profiled in a study of T cells after yellow fever vaccination. TCRdb passed the 5' RACE reads through MiXCR, listing each CDR3 protein once. The repertoire has some 420,000 distinct CDR3 sequences, about 19% of them found once; the top ten carry 18%. This clonotype was seen a few times. The CDR3 loop spans 14 amino acids. Germline CDR1 is MNHNS and CDR2 is SASEGT. Trimming removed 7 bases from V and 4 bases from J; junction bases left unmatched: 8. This chain links TRBV6-1 with TRBJ2-3, with 7 positions matching TRBD1. Specimen: PBMCs, collected before the yellow fever booster vaccination. The sequence came from a man between 18 and 29 years old who received the YFV17D yellow fever vaccine. CDR3 in DNA: TGTGCCAGCATTCCCAGGACAGGTCCAGATACGCAGTATTTT. It specifies CASIPRTGPDTQYF.